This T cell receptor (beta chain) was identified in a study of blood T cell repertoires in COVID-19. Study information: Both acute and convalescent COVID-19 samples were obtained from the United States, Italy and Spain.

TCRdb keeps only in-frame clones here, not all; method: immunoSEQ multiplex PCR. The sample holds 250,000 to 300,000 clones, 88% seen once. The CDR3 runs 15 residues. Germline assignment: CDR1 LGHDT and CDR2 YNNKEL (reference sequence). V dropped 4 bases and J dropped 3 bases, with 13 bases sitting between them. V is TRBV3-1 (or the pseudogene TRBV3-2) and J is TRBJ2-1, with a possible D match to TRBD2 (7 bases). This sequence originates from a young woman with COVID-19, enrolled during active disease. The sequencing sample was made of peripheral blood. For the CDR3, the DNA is TGTGCCAGCAGCCGGGGGCTAGCGGTCTACAATGAGCAGTTCTTC. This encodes CASSRGLAVYNEQFF.